This TCR beta chain originates from a study of T cell clones after liver transplantation. General study points: Compared with third party-reactive sequences, donor-reactive ones declined more, independent of withdrawal success.

Remarks on this clone: Antigen unknown.

The data were produced by immunoSEQ multiplex PCR, yet TCRdb's version contains in-frame clones alone and is incomplete. The sample yields roughly 67,000 clones, almost 95% seen once. Trimming took off 1 base at V and 9 bases at J, with 16 bases between the two ends. The length of the CDR3 is 15 residues. Per the germline V gene, CDR1 is SGHAT and CDR2 is FQNNGV. The sample in question was CD4+ T cells from blood, obtained less than 26 months after liver transplant. The V and J genes are TRBV11-2 and TRBJ2-1, with D perhaps given as TRBD1 or TRBD2 (5 bases each). The receptor was derived from a human patient who received a liver transplant. Some of the T cells may derive from the graft donor. The DNA of the CDR3 is TGTGCCAGCAGCTTAGGCGTCGGCCCTGGGGGTGAGCAGTTCTTC. This codes for CASSLGVGPGGEQFF.